The 19 T cell receptor beta chains presented below share a single source sample, sequenced in a study of shared clonotypes between healthy human individuals. Libraries were prepared by immunoSEQ multiplex PCR; TCRdb keeps only in-frame clonotypes and omits some of them. This table has some 1,900,000 clones, roughly 95% appearing once. Naive-designated CD8 cells lacked CD45RO, were positively enriched for CCR7, and omitted terminally differentiated effector memory CD45RA+ cells. The sample comprised naive CD8+ T cells sorted from blood. These receptors originate from a man aged 18 to 30 in good health.

The chain employs TRBV19 and TRBJ2-7; D is possibly TRBD2 (6 bases). V was pared by 1 base and J by 2 bases, with 12 bases between. This CDR3 spans 15 amino acids. CDR1 is LNHDA, CDR2 SQIVND, per germline (reference sequence). The chain's CDR3 is CASSIGAGITYEQYF. The CDR3 coding sequence is TGTGCCAGTAGTATAGGTGCGGGGATTACCTACGAGCAGTACTTC. Together with reference TRBV19 and TRBJ2-7, the CDR3 gives the full variable domain: DGGITQSPKYLFRKEGQNVTLSCEQNLNHDAMYWYRQDPGQGLRLIYYSQIVNDFQKGDIAEGYSVSREKKESFPLTVTSAQKNPTAFYLCASSIGAGITYEQYFGPGTRLTVT.

With regard to this clone: Other DNA sequences from this sample encode an identical CDR3 as well. The gene calls are TRBV6-5 and TRBJ2-2; D may be TRBD1 (6 bases). V lost 5 bases and J 4 bases, leaving 11 bases between the germline ends. CDR3 length equals 14 residues. CDR1 and CDR2 (germline): MNHEY, SVGAGI. The CDR3 DNA reads TGTGCCAGCAGTCTAACAGGGCCCACCGGGGAGCTGTTTTTT. Translation gives CASSLTGPTGELFF.

The CDR3 nucleotides are TGTGCCAGCAGTGAACCCCTAGCGGGGGTGTATGGTGAGCAGTTCTTC. Translated: CASSEPLAGVYGEQFF. V is TRBV6-1 and J is TRBJ2-1; 10 positions agree with TRBD2. The CDR3 is 16 amino acids. V trimming: 2 bases; J trimming: 9 bases; junction bases outside the gene matches: 10. Germline CDR1 MNHNS, CDR2 SASEGT.

V usage is TRBV11-2 and J usage is TRBJ2-1, with TRBD2 identical over 9 bases. V lost 5 bases and J lost 3; bases outside the gene matches: 11. CDR1 and CDR2 (germline): SGHAT, FQNNGV. CDR3 length: 17 amino acids. The CDR3 DNA reads as TGTGCCAGCAGCCGATATTTGACTAGCGGATACTACAATGAGCAGTTCTTC. This sequence encodes CASSRYLTSGYYNEQFF.

This clone appeared a single time. The chain links TRBV15 to TRBJ1-5; D is uncertain. Germline values: CDR1 LNHNV, CDR2 YYDKDF (reference sequence). The CDR3 runs to 12 residues. V was trimmed by 5 bases and J by 4 bases, leaving 6 bases between them. The CDR3 reads CATSETNQPQHF. In DNA, the CDR3 is TGTGCCACCAGCGAAACGAATCAGCCCCAGCATTTT.

This sequence joins TRBV13 and TRBJ2-1; 10 bases align to TRBD1. The length of the CDR3 is 16 residues. V lost 5 bases to trimming and J lost 7 bases; unmatched junction nucleotides: 11. Per germline, CDR1 PRHDT and CDR2 FYEKMQ (reference sequence). CDR3 in amino acids: CASSTTTGGAGNEQFF. The CDR3 bases are TGTGCCAGCAGCACTACGACAGGGGGCGCGGGGAATGAGCAGTTCTTC.

The chain combines TRBV2 with TRBJ1-1, with TRBD1 identical over 8 bases. The V gene end was trimmed by 2 bases and the J gene end by 4 bases; junction bases not matched to a gene: 3. This CDR3 has 14 amino acids. CDR1 is SNHLY and CDR2 is FYNNEI in the germline V gene. The CDR3 bases are TGTGCCAGCAGTGAACAGACAGGGGTCACTGAAGCTTTCTTT. It specifies CASSEQTGVTEAFF.

The chain links TRBV6-5 to TRBJ2-2; 7 bases fit TRBD2. The CDR3 spans 15 residues. Trimming took 2 bases from V and 4 from J; bases not matched to a gene: 4. The germline gives CDR1 MNHEY, CDR2 SVGAGI. In nucleotides, the CDR3 is TGTGCCAGCAGTTACGGAGCGGGATTCACCGGGGAGCTGTTTTTT. Its protein product is CASSYGAGFTGELFF.

This clone was recorded once. This chain connects TRBV6-6 to TRBJ2-1, with a possible D match to TRBD2 (5 bases). Germline CDR1 is MNHNY and CDR2 is SVGAGI (reference sequence). The CDR3 is 16 residues long. V shed 3 bases and J shed 6 bases, with 18 bases lying between them. CDR3 amino acids: CASSYSIPDLFNEQFF. CDR3 nucleotide sequence: TGTGCCAGCAGTTATTCGATCCCGGACTTGTTCAATGAGCAGTTCTTC.

This clone has only a few counts. Additional DNA sequences in this sample encode the identical CDR3. The V and J genes are TRBV19 and TRBJ2-1; D gene unclear. The CDR3 consists of 11 residues. Germline V gene lookup returns CDR1 LNHDA and CDR2 SQIVND (reference sequence). V lost 5 bases and J lost 4, with 3 bases in between. The CDR3 spells CASSLYNEQFF. Here the CDR3 DNA reads TGTGCCAGTAGTCTGTACAATGAGCAGTTCTTC. The whole variable domain, remainder taken from reference TRBV19 and TRBJ2-1, is DGGITQSPKYLFRKEGQNVTLSCEQNLNHDAMYWYRQDPGQGLRLIYYSQIVNDFQKGDIAEGYSVSREKKESFPLTVTSAQKNPTAFYLCASSLYNEQFFGPGTRLTVL.

A remark on this clone: This specimen includes other DNA sequences encoding the same CDR3. The V gene is TRBV20-1, the J gene TRBJ2-1; perhaps D is TRBD1 or TRBD2 (5 bases each). V lost 3 bases, J lost 6 bases, and 6 bases lay in between. The CDR3 is 11 residues long. Germline V gene lookup returns CDR1 DFQATT and CDR2 SNEGSKA (reference sequence). The CDR3 sequence is CSASGGNEQFF. The CDR3 coding sequence is TGCAGTGCTAGTGGGGGCAATGAGCAGTTCTTC.

This chain uses TRBV6-8 with TRBJ1-1; 10 nucleotides line up with TRBD1. The CDR3 spans 19 residues. Germline V gene data show CDR1 as MNHGY and CDR2 as SAAAGT. The J segment lost 1 base and the V segment lost 6 bases, leaving 17 bases of the junction unmatched. The CDR3 DNA reads TGTGCCAGCAGAGGCCTGACCGATAGGGACAGGGGACAGAACACTGAAGCTTTCTTT. Its protein is CASRGLTDRDRGQNTEAFF.

In this sample, this clone turned up once. This chain connects TRBV29-1 to TRBJ2-7; 7 bases align to TRBD1. Germline assignment: CDR1 SQVTM and CDR2 ANQGSEA. V gave up 3 bases and J gave up 5 bases; unmatched junction bases: 4. This CDR3 contains 12 residues. The CDR3 region has the DNA TGCAGCGTTGAGGGACAGCAAGACGAGCAGTACTTC. Translation gives CSVEGQQDEQYF.

This rearrangement joins TRBV9 to TRBJ2-7; D possibly corresponds to TRBD2 (5 bases). V was cut by 2 bases and J by 6 bases, with 21 bases left in between. Per germline, CDR1 SGDLS and CDR2 YYNGEE. The CDR3 spans 16 residues. The CDR3 coding sequence is TGTGCCAGCAGCGTTTCGGGGAATACCAACATTGGCGAGCAGTACTTC. This codes for CASSVSGNTNIGEQYF.

The chain employs TRBV27 and TRBJ2-5; D is possibly TRBD2 (7 bases). This CDR3 contains 13 residues. The V end lost 7 bases, the J end lost 4 bases, and 13 bases lay between the germline ends. Per germline, CDR1 MNHEY and CDR2 SMNVEV (reference sequence). The CDR3 loop reads CASKGGAGETQYF. The CDR3 DNA sequence: TGTGCCAGCAAGGGGGGGGCAGGAGAGACCCAGTACTTC.

The chain recombines TRBV15 with TRBJ2-7; 7 positions agree with TRBD1. V lost 4 bases, J lost 1 base, and 4 bases stayed unmatched. CDR1 and CDR2 from the germline V gene are LNHNV and YYDKDF (reference sequence). The CDR3 totals 14 residues. The CDR3 DNA sequence: TGTGCCACCAGCACACACAGGGGTTCCTACGAGCAGTACTTC. Translated, it gives CATSTHRGSYEQYF.

The chain uses TRBV27 and TRBJ2-1, with D hard to call. V was trimmed by 6 bases and J by 8 bases, leaving 17 bases between them. Germline V gives CDR1 MNHEY, CDR2 SMNVEV (reference sequence). The length of the CDR3 is 14 residues. CDR3 sequence: CASSAILSDHEQFF. The CDR3 bases are TGTGCCAGCAGCGCCATACTCAGCGACCATGAGCAGTTCTTC.

The V call is TRBV19, the J call TRBJ2-3; 9 bases fit TRBD2. The V and J ends lost 7 bases and 2 bases, in that order; junction bases with no gene match: 7. The CDR3 sequence is 15 residues long. Germline-derived CDR1 and CDR2 are LNHDA and SQIVND (reference sequence). The CDR3 nucleotides are TGTGCCAGTAATAGAGTAGCGGGAGTCACAGATACGCAGTATTTT. Its translation is CASNRVAGVTDTQYF. The full variable domain, its missing parts supplied by reference TRBV19 and TRBJ2-3, is DGGITQSPKYLFRKEGQNVTLSCEQNLNHDAMYWYRQDPGQGLRLIYYSQIVNDFQKGDIAEGYSVSREKKESFPLTVTSAQKNPTAFYLCASNRVAGVTDTQYFGPGTRLTVL.

The V and J genes are TRBV6-6 and TRBJ1-1; TRBD1 might be the D (5 bases). The germline gives CDR1 MNHNY, CDR2 SVGAGI (reference sequence). The CDR3 loop spans 13 amino acids. V lost 4 bases, J lost 2 bases, and 8 bases lay in between. Here the CDR3 reads CASSLQENTEAFF. CDR3 in DNA: TGTGCCAGCAGTTTACAGGAAAACACTGAAGCTTTCTTT.